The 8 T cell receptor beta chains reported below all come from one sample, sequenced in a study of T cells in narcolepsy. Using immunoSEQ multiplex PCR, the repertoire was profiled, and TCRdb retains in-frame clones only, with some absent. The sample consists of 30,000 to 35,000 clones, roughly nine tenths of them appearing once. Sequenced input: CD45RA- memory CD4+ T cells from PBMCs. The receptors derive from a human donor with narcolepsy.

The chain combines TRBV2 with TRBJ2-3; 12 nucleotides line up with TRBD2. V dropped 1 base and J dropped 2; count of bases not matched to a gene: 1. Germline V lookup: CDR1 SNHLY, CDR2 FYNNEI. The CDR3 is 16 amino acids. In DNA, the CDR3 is TGTGCCAGCAGTGAAGGACTAGCGGGAGACACAGATACGCAGTATTTT. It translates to CASSEGLAGDTDTQYF.

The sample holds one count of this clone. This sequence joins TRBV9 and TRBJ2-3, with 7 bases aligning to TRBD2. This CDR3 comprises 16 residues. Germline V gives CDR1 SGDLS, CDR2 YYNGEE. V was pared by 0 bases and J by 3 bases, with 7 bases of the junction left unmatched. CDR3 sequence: CASSVEGLAVTDTQYF. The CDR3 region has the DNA TGTGCCAGCAGCGTAGAAGGGCTAGCGGTAACAGATACGCAGTATTTT.

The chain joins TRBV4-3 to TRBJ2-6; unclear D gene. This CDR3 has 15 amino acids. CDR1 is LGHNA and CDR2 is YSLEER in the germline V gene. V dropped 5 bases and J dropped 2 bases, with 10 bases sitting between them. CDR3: CASSGQYPGANVLTF. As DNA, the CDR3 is TGCGCCAGCAGCGGGCAATATCCTGGGGCCAACGTCCTGACTTTC.

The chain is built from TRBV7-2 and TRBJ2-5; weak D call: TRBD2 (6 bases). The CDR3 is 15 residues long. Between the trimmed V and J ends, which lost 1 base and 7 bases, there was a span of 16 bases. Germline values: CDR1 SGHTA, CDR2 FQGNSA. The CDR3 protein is CASSLEGTQSGTQYF. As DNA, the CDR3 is TGTGCCAGCAGCTTAGAAGGGACTCAATCGGGGACCCAGTACTTC.

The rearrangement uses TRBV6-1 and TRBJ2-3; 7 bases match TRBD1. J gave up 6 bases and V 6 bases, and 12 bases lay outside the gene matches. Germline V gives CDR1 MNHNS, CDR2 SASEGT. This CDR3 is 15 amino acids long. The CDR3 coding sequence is TGTGCCAGCAGGGACAGGCTGCTAGGGGCGGATACGCAGTATTTT. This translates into CASRDRLLGADTQYF.

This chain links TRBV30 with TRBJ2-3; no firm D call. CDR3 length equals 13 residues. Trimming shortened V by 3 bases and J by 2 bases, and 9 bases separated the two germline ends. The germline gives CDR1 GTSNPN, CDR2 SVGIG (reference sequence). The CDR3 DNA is TGTGCCTGGAGGACCTTATTCACAGATACGCAGTATTTT. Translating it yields CAWRTLFTDTQYF.

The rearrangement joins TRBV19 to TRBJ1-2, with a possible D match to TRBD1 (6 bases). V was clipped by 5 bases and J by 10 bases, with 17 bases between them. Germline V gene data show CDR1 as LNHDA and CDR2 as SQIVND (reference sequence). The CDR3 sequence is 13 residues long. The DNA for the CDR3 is TGTGCCAGTAGTTTCGGGGGCCTGGGAGTCTACACCTTC. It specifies CASSFGGLGVYTF.

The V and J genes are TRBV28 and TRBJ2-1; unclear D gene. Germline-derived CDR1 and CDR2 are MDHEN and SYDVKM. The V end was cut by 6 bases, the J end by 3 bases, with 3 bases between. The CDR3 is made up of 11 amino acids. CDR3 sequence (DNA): TGTGCCAGCAGGCTCTACAATGAGCAGTTCTTC. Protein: CASRLYNEQFF.